One sample yielded the 14 T cell receptor beta chains listed below, sequenced in a study of blood T cells in healthy people across ages. The authors ran a second PCR of about 6 to 11 cycles using a sample-barcoded 5' primer and a J-beta primer mix. TCRdb reprocessed the 5' RACE reads with MiXCR, giving one entry per CDR3 protein. The sample consists of around 1,000,000 distinct CDR3 sequences, under 30% of them appearing once. These same data were also listed under a study on T cells of mothers and their children.

The sample taken for sequencing was blood. These TCRs come from a girl aged 2 to 10 in good health.

This clonotype has just a few counts. CDR3 DNA: TGTGCCACCCCCCCCGGGGAGCTGTTTTTT. Translated: CATPPGELFF. This chain joins TRBV24-1 and TRBJ2-2; D is undetermined. Trimming took off 9 bases at V and 6 bases at J, with 4 bases between the two ends. Germline CDR1 is KGHDR and CDR2 is SFDVKD. The CDR3 runs to 10 residues.

This clonotype has just a few counts. CDR3 nucleotide sequence: TGTGCCAGTAGTAAAAGGGCTGACGCTAACTATGGCTACACCTTC. It encodes CASSKRADANYGYTF. This chain links TRBV19 with TRBJ1-2, with D unresolved. V was trimmed by 4 bases and J by 0 bases, leaving 12 bases between them. The CDR3 is 15 amino acids. Germline V gene lookup returns CDR1 LNHDA and CDR2 SQIVND (reference sequence).

The chain uses TRBV5-1 and TRBJ1-3; D possibly corresponds to TRBD1 (5 bases). CDR3 length: 15 residues. Deletions cut 7 bases from V and 0 bases from J, with 14 bases between. The germline gives CDR1 SGHRS, CDR2 YFSETQ. The CDR3 region is CASAWDGLSGNTIYF. As DNA, the CDR3 is TGCGCCAGCGCCTGGGACGGCCTCTCTGGAAACACCATATATTTT.

The chain carries TRBV7-2 and TRBJ2-1; 9 bases line up with TRBD1. The J call may be wrong; the DNA end is better matched by TRBJ2-7. Germline loops: CDR1 SGHTA, CDR2 FQGNSA. The CDR3 consists of 15 residues. The DNA for the CDR3 is TGTGCCAGCAGCTTAGTCGGGACAGGGAGTTTCGAGCAGTACTTC. Its translation: CASSLVGTGSFEQYF.

This chain links TRBV28 with TRBJ1-2, with D maybe TRBD1 (5 bases). V lost 4 bases, J lost 6 bases, and 12 bases lay in between. The CDR3 loop spans 13 amino acids. In germline, CDR1 is MDHEN, CDR2 SYDVKM. The CDR3 nucleotides read TGTGCCAGCAGTTGGGGACTGAGGGATGGCTACACCTTC. Its protein product is CASSWGLRDGYTF.

This clonotype was detected a few times. V and J are TRBV6-5 and TRBJ1-1; D gene uncertain. Germline assignment: CDR1 MNHEY and CDR2 SVGAGI. The CDR3 has 16 residues. V lost 4 bases and J lost 1, with 16 bases in between. CDR3 in DNA: TGTGCCAGCAGTTGCGCCACCCTGGGCCAGAACACTGAAGCTTTCTTT. Its protein is CASSCATLGQNTEAFF.

This clonotype was seen only a few times. The chain is built from TRBV2 and TRBJ2-5; tentative D call: TRBD1 (6 bases). Deletions cut 4 bases from V and 4 bases from J, with 7 bases between. Germline assignment: CDR1 SNHLY and CDR2 FYNNEI. This CDR3 comprises 12 residues. CDR3 loop: CASSGTVETQYF. The CDR3 nucleotides are TGTGCCAGCAGTGGGACAGTAGAGACCCAGTACTTC.

This clonotype was seen only a few times. The gene calls are TRBV7-2 and TRBJ2-7; TRBD2 matches at 14 bases. Germline values: CDR1 SGHTA, CDR2 FQGNSA. The J segment lost 3 bases and the V segment lost 4 bases, leaving 11 bases of the junction unmatched. The CDR3 covers 18 residues. The CDR3 DNA follows: TGTGCCAGCAGCTCCCTTAGGACTAGCGGGAGGAATGACTACGAGCAGTACTTC. Its translation: CASSSLRTSGRNDYEQYF.

This chain joins TRBV6-5 and TRBJ2-5; D remains unclear. Trimming took 2 bases from V and 5 from J, leaving 9 bases between them. This CDR3 has 13 amino acids. Germline V gene data show CDR1 as MNHEY and CDR2 as SVGAGI. CDR3 bases: TGTGCCAGCAGTTACAGGAGATTGGAGACCCAGTACTTC. It translates to CASSYRRLETQYF.

CDR3 sequence (DNA): TGCAGCGTTACGGGAGAAACCTACGAGCAGTACTTC. Its protein product is CSVTGETYEQYF. V is TRBV29-1 and J is TRBJ2-7, with D tentatively TRBD2 (6 bases). Germline lookup yields CDR1 SQVTM and CDR2 ANQGSEA. The CDR3 is made up of 12 amino acids. V was cut by 5 bases and J by 2 bases, with 10 bases left in between.

This clonotype was recorded once. This rearrangement joins TRBV7-2 to TRBJ1-1; D might be TRBD1 (6 bases). The CDR3 contains 15 residues. Germline CDR1 is SGHTA and CDR2 is FQGNSA. V was cut by 3 bases and J by 5 bases, with 16 bases left in between. The CDR3 loop is CASSFNREVLTEAFF. In DNA, the CDR3 is TGTGCCAGCAGCTTTAACAGGGAGGTTTTGACTGAAGCTTTCTTT.

This clonotype turned up a few times. The V call is TRBV4-1, the J call TRBJ2-7; 12 bases are shared with TRBD2. The V gene end was trimmed by 3 bases and the J gene end by 3 bases; junction bases not matched to a gene: 3. The CDR3 is 15 residues long. The germline gives CDR1 MGHRA, CDR2 YSYEKL. CDR3 residues: CASSQEGLAGYEQYF. CDR3 coding DNA: TGCGCCAGCAGCCAGGAGGGACTAGCGGGCTACGAGCAGTACTTC.

J is TRBJ1-2 and V is TRBV4-1, with 8 bases identical to TRBD1. Unmatched junction bases numbered 8, after V lost 3 bases and J lost 2 bases. The CDR3 totals 16 residues. In germline, CDR1 is MGHRA, CDR2 YSYEKL. The CDR3 loop reads CASSQYLTGANYGYTF. The CDR3 nucleotides are TGCGCCAGCAGCCAGTATTTGACAGGGGCCAACTATGGCTACACCTTC.

The rearrangement uses TRBV25-1 and TRBJ2-1; 9 bases agree with TRBD2. Germline loops: CDR1 MGHDK, CDR2 SYGVNS. With 3 bases clipped from V and 5 bases from J, the junction kept 8 bases outside the gene matches. This CDR3 contains 16 residues. The CDR3 spells CASSDAASGMNNEQFF. For the CDR3, the DNA is TGTGCCAGCAGTGATGCGGCTAGCGGGATGAACAATGAGCAGTTCTTC.